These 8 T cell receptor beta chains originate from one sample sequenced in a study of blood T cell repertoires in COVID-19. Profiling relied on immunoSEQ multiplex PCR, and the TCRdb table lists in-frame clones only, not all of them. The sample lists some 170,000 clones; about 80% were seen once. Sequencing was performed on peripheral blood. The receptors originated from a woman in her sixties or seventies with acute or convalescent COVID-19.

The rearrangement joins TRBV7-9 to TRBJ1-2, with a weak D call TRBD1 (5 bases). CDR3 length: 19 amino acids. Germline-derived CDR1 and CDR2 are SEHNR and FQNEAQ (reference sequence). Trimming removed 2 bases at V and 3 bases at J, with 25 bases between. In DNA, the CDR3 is TGTGCCAGCAGCTTACAATTTCGTGGGGAAAGGGGATGGGACTATGGCTACACCTTC. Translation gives CASSLQFRGERGWDYGYTF.

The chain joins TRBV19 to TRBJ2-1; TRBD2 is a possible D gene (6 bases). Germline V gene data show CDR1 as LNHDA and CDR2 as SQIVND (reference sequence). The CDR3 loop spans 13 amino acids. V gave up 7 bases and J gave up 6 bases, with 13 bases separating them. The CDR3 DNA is TGTGCCAGTACCAGCCGGAGGGTCAATGAGCAGTTCTTC. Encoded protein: CASTSRRVNEQFF.

The CDR3 DNA is TGTGCCAGCAGTCCCGGGTCCCGGGAGAGAGGGTACACCTTC. This translates into CASSPGSRERGYTF. V and J are TRBV28 and TRBJ1-2, with unresolved D. Trimming pared 5 bases from V and 11 bases from J, leaving 21 bases between. The CDR3 has 14 residues. The germline gives CDR1 MDHEN, CDR2 SYDVKM.

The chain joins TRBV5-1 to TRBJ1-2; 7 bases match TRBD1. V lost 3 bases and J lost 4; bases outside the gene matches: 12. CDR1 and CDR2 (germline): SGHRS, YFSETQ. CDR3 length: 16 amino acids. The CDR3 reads CASSYLGTVDSYGYTF. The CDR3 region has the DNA TGCGCCAGCAGCTACCTTGGGACAGTTGATAGCTATGGCTACACCTTC.

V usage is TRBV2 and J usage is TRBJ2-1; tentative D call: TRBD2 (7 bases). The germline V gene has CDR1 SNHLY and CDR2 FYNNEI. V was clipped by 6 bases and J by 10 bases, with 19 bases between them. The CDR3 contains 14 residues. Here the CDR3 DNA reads TGTGCCAGCAGCCAGGGGCCCGCTAGCGGAGAGCAGTTCTTC. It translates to CASSQGPASGEQFF.

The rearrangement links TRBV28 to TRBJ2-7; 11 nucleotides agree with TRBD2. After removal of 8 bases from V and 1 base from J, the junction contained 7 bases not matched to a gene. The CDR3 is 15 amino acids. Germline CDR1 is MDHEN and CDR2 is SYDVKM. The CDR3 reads CASQIGTSGSYEQYF. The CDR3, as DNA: TGTGCCAGCCAAATTGGGACTAGCGGATCCTACGAGCAGTACTTC.

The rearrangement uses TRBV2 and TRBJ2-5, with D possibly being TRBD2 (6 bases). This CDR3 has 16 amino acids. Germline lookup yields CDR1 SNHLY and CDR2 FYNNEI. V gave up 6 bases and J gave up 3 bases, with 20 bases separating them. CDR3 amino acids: CASRDSLGGPKETQYF. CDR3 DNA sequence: TGTGCCAGCAGGGATTCCCTGGGGGGTCCCAAAGAGACCCAGTACTTC.

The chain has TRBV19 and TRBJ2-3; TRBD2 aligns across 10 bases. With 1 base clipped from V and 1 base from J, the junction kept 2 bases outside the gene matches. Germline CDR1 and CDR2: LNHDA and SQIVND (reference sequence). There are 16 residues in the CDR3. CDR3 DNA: TGTGCCAGTAGTATAGCTGGGACTAGCGGCACAGATACGCAGTATTTT. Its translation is CASSIAGTSGTDTQYF. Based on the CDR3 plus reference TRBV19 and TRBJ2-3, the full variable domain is DGGITQSPKYLFRKEGQNVTLSCEQNLNHDAMYWYRQDPGQGLRLIYYSQIVNDFQKGDIAEGYSVSREKKESFPLTVTSAQKNPTAFYLCASSIAGTSGTDTQYFGPGTRLTVL.